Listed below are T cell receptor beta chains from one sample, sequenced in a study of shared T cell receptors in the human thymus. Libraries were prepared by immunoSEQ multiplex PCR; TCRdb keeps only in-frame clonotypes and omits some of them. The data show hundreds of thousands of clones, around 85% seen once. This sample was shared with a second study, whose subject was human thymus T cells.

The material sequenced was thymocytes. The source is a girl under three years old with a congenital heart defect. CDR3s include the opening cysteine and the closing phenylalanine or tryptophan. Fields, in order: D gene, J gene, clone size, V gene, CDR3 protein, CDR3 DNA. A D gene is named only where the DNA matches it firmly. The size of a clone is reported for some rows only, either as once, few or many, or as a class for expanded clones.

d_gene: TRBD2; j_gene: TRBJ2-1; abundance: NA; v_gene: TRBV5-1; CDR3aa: CASSLASGGYNEQFF; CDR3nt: TGCGCCAGCAGCTTGGCGAGCGGGGGGTACAATGAGCAGTTCTTC
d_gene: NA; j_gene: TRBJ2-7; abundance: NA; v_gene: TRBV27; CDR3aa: CASSDWPGSSYEQYF; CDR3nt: TGTGCCAGCAGTGATTGGCCGGGTTCATCCTACGAGCAGTACTTC
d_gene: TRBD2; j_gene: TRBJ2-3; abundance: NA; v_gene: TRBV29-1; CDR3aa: CSVEDRGGKDTQYF; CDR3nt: TGCAGCGTTGAAGATCGGGGGGGCAAGGATACGCAGTATTTT
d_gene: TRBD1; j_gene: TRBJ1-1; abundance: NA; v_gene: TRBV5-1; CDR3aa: CASSLATGKLNTEAFF; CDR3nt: TGCGCCAGCAGCTTGGCGACAGGGAAGTTGAACACTGAAGCTTTCTTT
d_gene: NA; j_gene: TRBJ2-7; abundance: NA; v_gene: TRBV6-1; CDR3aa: CASSDGVSSYEQYF; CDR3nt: TGTGCCAGCAGTGATGGTGTCAGCTCCTACGAGCAGTACTTC
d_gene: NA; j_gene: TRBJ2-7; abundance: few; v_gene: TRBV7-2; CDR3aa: CASSLARTDRAYEQYF; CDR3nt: TGTGCCAGCAGCTTAGCGCGGACAGACAGAGCCTACGAGCAGTACTTC
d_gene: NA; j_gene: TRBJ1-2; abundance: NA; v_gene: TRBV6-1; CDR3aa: CASSVLQGDGYTF; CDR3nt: TGTGCCAGCAGTGTCTTACAGGGAGACGGCTACACCTTC
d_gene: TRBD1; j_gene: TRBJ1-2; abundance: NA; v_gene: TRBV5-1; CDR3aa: CASSLTGTGDGYTF; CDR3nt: TGCGCCAGCAGCCTTACCGGGACAGGGGACGGCTACACCTTC
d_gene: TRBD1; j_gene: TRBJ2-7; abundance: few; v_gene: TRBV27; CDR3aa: CASSYRGSSYEQYF; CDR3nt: TGTGCCAGCAGTTACAGGGGAAGCTCCTACGAGCAGTACTTC
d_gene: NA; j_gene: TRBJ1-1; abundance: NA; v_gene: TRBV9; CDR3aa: CASSVAGPGTEAFF; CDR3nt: TGTGCCAGCAGCGTAGCCGGGCCGGGGACTGAAGCTTTCTTT
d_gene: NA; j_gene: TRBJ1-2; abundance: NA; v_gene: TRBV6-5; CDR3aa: CASSLGQNYGYTF; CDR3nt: TGTGCCAGCAGTCTAGGACAGAACTATGGCTACACCTTC
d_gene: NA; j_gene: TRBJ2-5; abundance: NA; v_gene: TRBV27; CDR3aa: CASSRSPHETQYF; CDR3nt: TGTGCCAGCAGTCGGAGCCCTCACGAGACCCAGTACTTC
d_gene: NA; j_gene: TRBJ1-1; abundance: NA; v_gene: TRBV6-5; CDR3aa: CASSYVPGTGTEAFF; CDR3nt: TGTGCCAGCAGTTACGTCCCAGGCACGGGGACTGAAGCTTTCTTT
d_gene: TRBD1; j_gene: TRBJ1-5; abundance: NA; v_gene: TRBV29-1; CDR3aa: CSVGNWTGVNQPQHF; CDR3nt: TGCAGCGTTGGGAATTGGACAGGCGTTAATCAGCCCCAGCATTTT